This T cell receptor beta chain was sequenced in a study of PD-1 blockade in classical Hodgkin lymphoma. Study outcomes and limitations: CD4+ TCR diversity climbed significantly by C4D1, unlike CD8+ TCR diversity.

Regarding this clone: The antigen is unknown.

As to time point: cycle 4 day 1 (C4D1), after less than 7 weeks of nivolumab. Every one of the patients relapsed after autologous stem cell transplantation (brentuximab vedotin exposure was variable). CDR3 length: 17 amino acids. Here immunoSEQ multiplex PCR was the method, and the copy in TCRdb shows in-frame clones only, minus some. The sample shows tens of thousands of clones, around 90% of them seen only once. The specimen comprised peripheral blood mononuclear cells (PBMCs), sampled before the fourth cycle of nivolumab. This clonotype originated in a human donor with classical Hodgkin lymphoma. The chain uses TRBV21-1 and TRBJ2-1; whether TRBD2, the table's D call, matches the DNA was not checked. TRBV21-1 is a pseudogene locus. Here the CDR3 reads CASSSRTSGRNYNEQFF. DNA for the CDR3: TGTGCCAGCAGCTCAAGGACTAGCGGGAGGAATTACAATGAGCAGTTCTTC.